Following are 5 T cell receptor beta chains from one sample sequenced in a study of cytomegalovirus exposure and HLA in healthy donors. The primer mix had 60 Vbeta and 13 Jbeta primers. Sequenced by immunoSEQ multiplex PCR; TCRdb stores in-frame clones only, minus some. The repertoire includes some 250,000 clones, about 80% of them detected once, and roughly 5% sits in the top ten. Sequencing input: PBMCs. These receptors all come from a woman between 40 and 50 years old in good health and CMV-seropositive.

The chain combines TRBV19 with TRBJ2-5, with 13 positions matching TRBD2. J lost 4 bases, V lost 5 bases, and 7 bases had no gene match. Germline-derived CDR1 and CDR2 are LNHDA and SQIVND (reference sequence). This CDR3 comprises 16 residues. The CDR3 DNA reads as TGTGCCAGTAGTTTCGGACTAGCGGGAGATGGAGAGACCCAGTACTTC. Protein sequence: CASSFGLAGDGETQYF.

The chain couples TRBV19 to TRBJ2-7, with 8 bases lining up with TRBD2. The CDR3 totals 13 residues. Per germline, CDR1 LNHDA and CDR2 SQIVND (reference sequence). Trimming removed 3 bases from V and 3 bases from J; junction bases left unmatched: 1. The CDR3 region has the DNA TGTGCCAGTAGTATGGGACTAGTCTACGAGCAGTACTTC. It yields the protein CASSMGLVYEQYF.

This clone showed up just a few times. The CDR3 here is CASSSGQTSYEQYF. CDR3 nucleotides: TGCGCCAGCAGCTCCGGACAGACCTCCTACGAGCAGTACTTC. The chain links TRBV5-1 to TRBJ2-7, with D possibly matching TRBD1 (6 bases). CDR3 length equals 14 residues. Per the germline V gene, CDR1 is SGHRS and CDR2 is YFSETQ. The V and J ends lost 3 bases and 0 bases respectively, with 10 bases between them.

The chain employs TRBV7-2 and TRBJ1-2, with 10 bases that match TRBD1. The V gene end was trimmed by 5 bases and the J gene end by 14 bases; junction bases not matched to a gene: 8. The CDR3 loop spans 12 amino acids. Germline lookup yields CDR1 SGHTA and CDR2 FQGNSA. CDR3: CASSLGQGESTF. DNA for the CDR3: TGTGCCAGCAGCCTCGGACAGGGGGAGTCAACCTTC. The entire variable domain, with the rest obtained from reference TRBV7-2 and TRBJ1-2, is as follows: GAGVSQSPSNKVTEKGKDVELRCDPISGHTALYWYRQSLGQGLEFLIYFQGNSAPDKSGLPSDRFSAERTGGSVSTLTIQRTQQEDSAVYLCASSLGQGESTFGSGTRLTVV.

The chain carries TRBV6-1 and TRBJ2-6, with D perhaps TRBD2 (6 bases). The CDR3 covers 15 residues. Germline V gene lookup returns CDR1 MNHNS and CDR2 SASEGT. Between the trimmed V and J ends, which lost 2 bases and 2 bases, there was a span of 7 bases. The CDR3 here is CASSEWGAGANVLTF. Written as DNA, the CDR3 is TGTGCCAGCAGTGAATGGGGGGCTGGGGCCAACGTCCTGACTTTC.